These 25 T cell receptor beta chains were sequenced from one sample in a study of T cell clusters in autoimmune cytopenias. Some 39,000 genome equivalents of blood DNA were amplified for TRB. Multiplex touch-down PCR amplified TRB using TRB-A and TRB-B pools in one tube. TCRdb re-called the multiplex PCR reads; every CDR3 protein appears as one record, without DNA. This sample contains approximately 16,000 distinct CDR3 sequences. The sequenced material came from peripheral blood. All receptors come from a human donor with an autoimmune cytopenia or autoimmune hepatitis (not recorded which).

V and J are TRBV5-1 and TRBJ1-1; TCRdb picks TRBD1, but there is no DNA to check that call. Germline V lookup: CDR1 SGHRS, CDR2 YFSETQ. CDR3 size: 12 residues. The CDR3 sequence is CASSLTGTEAFF.

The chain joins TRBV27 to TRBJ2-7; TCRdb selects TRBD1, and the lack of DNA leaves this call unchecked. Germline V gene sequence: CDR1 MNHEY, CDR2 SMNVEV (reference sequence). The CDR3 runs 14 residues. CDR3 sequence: CASRKQEVYHEQYF.

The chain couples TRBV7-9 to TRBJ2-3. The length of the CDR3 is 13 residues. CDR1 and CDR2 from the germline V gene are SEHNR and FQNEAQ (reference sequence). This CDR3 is CASSLELSDTQYF.

The CDR3: CASSPLRQGGTDTQYF. The V call is TRBV18, the J call TRBJ2-3; TCRdb lists TRBD1, though no DNA is available to test this call. Germline V gives CDR1 KGHSH, CDR2 LQKENI. This CDR3 has 16 amino acids.

The CDR3 sequence is CASSLASGAGTQYF. The rearrangement links TRBV6-1 to TRBJ2-3; TCRdb picks TRBD2, but there is no DNA to check that call. CDR1 is MNHNS, CDR2 SASEGT, per germline. This CDR3 spans 14 amino acids.

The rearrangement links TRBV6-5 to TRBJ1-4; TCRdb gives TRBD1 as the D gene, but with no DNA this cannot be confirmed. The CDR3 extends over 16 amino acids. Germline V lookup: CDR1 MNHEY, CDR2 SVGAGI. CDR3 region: CASSEQTVRLGTKLFF.

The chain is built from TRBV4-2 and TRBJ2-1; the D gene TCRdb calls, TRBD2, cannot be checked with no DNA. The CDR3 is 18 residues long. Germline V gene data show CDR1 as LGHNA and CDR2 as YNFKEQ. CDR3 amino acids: CASSQDPGLAGGYNEQFF.

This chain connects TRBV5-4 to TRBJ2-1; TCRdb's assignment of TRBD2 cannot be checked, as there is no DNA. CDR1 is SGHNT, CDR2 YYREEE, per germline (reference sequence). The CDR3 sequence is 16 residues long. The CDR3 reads CASSGGPGLPGGEQFF.

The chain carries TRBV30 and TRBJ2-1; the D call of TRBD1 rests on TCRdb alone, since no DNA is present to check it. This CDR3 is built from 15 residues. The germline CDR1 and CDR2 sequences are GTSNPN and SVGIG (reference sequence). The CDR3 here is CAWTNRAGYYNEQFF.

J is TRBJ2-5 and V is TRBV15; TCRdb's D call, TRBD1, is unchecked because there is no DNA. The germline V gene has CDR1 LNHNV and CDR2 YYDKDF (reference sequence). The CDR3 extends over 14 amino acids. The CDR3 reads CATSKNGGLETQYF.

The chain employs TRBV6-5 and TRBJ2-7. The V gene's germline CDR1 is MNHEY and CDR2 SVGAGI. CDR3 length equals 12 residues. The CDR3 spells CASRRDSYEQYF.

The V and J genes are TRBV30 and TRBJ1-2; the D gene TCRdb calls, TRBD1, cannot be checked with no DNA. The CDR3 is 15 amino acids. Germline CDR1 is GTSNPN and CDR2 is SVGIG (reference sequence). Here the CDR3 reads CAWRPSYRGGDGYTF.

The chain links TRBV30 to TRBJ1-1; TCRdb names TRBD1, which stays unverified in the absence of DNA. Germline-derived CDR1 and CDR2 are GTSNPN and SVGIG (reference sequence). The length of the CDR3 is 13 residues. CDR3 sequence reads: CAWSDWARTEAFF. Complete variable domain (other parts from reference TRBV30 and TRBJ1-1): SQTIHQWPATLVQPVGSPLSLECTVEGTSNPNLYWYRQAAGRGLQLLFYSVGIGQISSEVPQNLSASRPQDRQFILSSKKLLLSDSGFYLCAWSDWARTEAFFGQGTRLTVV.

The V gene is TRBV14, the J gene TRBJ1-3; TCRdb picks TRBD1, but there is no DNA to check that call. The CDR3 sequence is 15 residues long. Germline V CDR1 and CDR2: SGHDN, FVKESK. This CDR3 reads CASSQGQGFGNTIYF.

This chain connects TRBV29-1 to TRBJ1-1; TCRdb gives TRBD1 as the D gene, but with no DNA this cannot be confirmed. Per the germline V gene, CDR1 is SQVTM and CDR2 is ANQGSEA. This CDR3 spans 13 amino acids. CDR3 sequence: CSVVAGGGTEAFF.

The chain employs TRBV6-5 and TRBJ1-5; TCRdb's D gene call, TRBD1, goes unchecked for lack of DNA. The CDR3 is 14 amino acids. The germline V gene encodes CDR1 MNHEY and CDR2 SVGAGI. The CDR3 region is CASSTQGTPQPQHF.

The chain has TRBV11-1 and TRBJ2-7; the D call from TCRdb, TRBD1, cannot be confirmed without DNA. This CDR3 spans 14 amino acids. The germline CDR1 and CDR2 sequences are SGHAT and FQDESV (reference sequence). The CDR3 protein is CASSSRERGNEQYF.

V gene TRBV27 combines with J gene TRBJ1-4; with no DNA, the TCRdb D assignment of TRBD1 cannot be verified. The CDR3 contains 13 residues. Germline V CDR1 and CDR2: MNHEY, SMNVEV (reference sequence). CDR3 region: CASRRWGNEKLFF.

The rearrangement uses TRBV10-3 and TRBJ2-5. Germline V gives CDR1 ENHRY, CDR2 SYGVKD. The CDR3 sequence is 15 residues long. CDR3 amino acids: CAISDPVRVGETQYF.

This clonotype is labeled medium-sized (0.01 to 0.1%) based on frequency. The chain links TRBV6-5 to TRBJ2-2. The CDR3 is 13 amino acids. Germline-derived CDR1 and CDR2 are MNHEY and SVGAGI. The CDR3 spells CASGTHITGELFF.

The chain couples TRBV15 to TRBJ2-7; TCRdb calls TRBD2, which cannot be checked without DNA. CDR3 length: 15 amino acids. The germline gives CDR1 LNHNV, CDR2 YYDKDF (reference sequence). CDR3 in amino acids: CATSRAGPGKLRQYF.

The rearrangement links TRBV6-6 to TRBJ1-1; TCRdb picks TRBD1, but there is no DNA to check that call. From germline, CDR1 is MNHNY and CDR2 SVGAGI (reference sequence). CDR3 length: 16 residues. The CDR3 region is CASSYTPRQGGTEAFF.

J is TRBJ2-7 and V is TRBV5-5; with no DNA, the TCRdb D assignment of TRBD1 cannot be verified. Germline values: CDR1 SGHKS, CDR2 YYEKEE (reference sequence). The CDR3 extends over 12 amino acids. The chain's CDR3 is CASSFPGYEQYF. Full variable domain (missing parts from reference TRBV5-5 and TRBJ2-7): DAGVTQSPTHLIKTRGQQVTLRCSPISGHKSVSWYQQVLGQGPQFIFQYYEKEERGRGNFPDRFSARQFPNYSSELNVNALLLGDSALYLCASSFPGYEQYFGPGTRLTVT.

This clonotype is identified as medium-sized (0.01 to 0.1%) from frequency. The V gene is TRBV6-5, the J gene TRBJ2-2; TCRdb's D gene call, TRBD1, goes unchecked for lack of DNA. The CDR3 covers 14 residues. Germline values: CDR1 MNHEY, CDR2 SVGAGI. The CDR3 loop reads CASRPGHRMGELFF.

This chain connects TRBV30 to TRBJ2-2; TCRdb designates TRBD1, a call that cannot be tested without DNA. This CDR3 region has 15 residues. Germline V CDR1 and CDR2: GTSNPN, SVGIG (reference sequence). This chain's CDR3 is CAWRGRQGRTGELFF.